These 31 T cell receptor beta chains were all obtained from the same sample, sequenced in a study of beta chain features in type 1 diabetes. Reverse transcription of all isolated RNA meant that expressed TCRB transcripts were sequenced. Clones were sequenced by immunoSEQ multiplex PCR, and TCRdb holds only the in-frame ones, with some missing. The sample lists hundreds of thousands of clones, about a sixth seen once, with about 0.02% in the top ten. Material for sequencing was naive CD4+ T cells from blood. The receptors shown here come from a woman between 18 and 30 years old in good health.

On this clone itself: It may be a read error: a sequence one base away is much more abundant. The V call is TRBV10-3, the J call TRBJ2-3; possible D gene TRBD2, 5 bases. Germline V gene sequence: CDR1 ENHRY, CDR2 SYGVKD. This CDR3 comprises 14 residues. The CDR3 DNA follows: TGTGCCACCAGTGAGAGTAGGTGGGAGGATACGCAGTATTTT. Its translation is CATSESRWEDTQYF.

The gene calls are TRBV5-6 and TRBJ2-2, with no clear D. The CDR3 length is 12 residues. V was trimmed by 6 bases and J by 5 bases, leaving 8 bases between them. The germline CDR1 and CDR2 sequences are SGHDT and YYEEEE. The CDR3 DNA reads TGTGCCAGCACGCAGAGGACCGGGGAGCTGTTTTTT. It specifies CASTQRTGELFF.

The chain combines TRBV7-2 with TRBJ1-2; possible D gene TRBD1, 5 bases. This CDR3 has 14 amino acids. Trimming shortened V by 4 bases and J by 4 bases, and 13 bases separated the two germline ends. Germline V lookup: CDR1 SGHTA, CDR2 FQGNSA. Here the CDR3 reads CASSSSGLTYGYTF. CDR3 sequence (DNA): TGTGCCAGCAGCTCTTCGGGACTGACCTATGGCTACACCTTC.

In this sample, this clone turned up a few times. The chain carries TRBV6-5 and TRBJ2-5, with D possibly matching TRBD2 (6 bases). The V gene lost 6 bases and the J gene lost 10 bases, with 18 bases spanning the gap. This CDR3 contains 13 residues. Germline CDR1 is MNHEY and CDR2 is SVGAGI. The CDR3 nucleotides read TGTGCCAGCAGCCAGGGACTTCGCCGATTCCAGTACTTC. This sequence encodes CASSQGLRRFQYF.

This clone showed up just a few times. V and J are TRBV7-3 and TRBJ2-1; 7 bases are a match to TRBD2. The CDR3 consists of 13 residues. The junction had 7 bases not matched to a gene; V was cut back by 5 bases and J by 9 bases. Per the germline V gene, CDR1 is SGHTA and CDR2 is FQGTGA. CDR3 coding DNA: TGTGCCAGCAGCACTTTAGCGGGTAGTGAGCAGTTCTTC. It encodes CASSTLAGSEQFF.

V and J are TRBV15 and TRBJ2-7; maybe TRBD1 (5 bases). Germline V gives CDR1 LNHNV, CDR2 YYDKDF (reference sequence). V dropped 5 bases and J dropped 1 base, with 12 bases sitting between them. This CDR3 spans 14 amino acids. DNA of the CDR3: TGTGCCACCAGCCCGACCTCAGGGTCCTACGAGCAGTACTTC. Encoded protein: CATSPTSGSYEQYF.

CDR3 loop: CASSYSRGSYNEQFF. The CDR3 nucleotides read TGTGCCAGCAGTTACTCGAGGGGCTCCTACAATGAGCAGTTCTTC. The chain recombines TRBV6-6 with TRBJ2-1; D may be TRBD1 or TRBD2 (5 bases each). Germline V gene data show CDR1 as MNHNY and CDR2 as SVGAGI (reference sequence). CDR3 size: 15 residues. V lost 0 bases and J lost 0, with 6 bases in between.

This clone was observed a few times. The CDR3 region is CASSAGGGNEKLFF. CDR3 sequence (DNA): TGTGCCAGCAGCGCAGGTGGAGGAAATGAAAAACTGTTTTTT. This rearrangement joins TRBV9 to TRBJ1-4; D is uncertain. V was cut by 3 bases and J by 5 bases, with 11 bases left in between. Germline loops: CDR1 SGDLS, CDR2 YYNGEE. The length of the CDR3 is 14 residues.

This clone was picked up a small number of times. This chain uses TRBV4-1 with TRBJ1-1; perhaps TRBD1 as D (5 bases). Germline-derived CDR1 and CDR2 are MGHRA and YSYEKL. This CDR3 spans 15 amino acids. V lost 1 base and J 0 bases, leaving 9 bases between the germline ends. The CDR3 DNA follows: TGCGCCAGCAGCCAAGTGTGGACACTGAACACTGAAGCTTTCTTT. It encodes CASSQVWTLNTEAFF.

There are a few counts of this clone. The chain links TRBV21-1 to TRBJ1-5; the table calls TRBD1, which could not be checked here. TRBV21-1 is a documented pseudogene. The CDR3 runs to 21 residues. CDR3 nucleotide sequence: TGTGCCAGCAGCAAATCTCTCAACAGCATACCCTTTGGCAATAGCAATCAGCCCCAGCATTTT. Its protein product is CASSKSLNSIPFGNSNQPQHF.

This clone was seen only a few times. CDR3 residues: CASSTGLAGELFF. In DNA form, the CDR3 reads TGTGCCAGCAGCACGGGTCTTGCCGGGGAGCTGTTTTTT. The chain has TRBV5-4 and TRBJ2-2; D gene uncertain. The CDR3 consists of 13 residues. Between the trimmed V and J ends, which lost 4 bases and 6 bases, there was a span of 10 bases. From germline, CDR1 is SGHNT and CDR2 YYREEE (reference sequence).

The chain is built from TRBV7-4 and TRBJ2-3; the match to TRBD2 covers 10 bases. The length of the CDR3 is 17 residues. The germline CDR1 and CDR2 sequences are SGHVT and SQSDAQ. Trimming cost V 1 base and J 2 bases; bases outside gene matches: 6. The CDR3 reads CASSLVTGLADTDTQYF. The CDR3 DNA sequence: TGTGCCAGCAGCTTAGTGACAGGACTAGCGGACACAGATACGCAGTATTTT.

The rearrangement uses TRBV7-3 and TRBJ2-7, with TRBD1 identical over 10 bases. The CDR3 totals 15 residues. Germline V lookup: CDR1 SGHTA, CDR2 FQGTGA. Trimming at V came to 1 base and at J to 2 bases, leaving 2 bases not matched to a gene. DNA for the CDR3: TGTGCCAGCAGCTTAAATGGACAGGGGGCCTACGAGCAGTACTTC. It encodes CASSLNGQGAYEQYF.

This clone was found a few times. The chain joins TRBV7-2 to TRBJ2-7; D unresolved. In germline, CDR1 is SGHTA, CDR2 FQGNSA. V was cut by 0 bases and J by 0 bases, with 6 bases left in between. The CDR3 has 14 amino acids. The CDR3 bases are TGTGCCAGCAGCTTAGCGCTCTTCTCCTACGAGCAGTACTTC. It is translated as CASSLALFSYEQYF.

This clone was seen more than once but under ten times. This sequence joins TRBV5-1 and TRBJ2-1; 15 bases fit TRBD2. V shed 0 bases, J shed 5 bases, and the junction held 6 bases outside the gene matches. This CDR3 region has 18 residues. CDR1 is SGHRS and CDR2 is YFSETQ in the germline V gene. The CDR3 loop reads CASSLGTSGRAGHNEQFF. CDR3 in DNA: TGCGCCAGCAGCTTGGGGACTAGCGGGAGGGCTGGCCACAATGAGCAGTTCTTC. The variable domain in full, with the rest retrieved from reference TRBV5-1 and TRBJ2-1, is KAGVTQTPRYLIKTRGQQVTLSCSPISGHRSVSWYQQTPGQGLQFLFEYFSETQRNKGNFPGRFSGRQFSNSRSEMNVSTLELGDSALYLCASSLGTSGRAGHNEQFFGPGTRLTVL.

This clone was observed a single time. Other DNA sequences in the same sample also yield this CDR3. In DNA, the CDR3 is TGTGCCAGCAGCTTCACAGGCTCCTACGAGCAGTACTTC. Protein product: CASSFTGSYEQYF. The chain joins TRBV7-2 to TRBJ2-7; weak D call: TRBD1 (5 bases). Per germline, CDR1 SGHTA and CDR2 FQGNSA. The CDR3 loop spans 13 amino acids. V lost 3 bases, J lost 0 bases, and 6 bases lay in between.

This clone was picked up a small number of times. CDR3 protein: CASSPRGYRQETQYF. In DNA form, the CDR3 reads TGTGCCAGCTCACCACGTGGATATCGCCAAGAGACCCAGTACTTC. The V call is TRBV18, the J call TRBJ2-5; no clear D gene. This CDR3 is 15 amino acids long. Trimming pared 1 base from V and 1 base from J, leaving 10 bases between. The germline gives CDR1 KGHSH, CDR2 LQKENI.

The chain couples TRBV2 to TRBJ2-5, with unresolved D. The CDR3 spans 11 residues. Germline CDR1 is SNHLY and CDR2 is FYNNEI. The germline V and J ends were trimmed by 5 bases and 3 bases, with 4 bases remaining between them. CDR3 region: CASSYEETQYF. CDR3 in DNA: TGTGCCAGCAGTTACGAAGAGACCCAGTACTTC. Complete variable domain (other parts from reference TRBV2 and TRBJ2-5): EPEVTQTPSHQVTQMGQEVILRCVPISNHLYFYWYRQILGQKVEFLVSFYNNEISEKSEIFDDQFSVERPDGSNFTLKIRSTKLEDSAMYFCASSYEETQYFGPGTRLLVL.

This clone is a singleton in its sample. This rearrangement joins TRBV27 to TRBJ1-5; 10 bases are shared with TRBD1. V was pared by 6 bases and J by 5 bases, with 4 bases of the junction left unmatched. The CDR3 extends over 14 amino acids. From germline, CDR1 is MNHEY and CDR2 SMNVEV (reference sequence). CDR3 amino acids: CASSRGTGDQPQHF. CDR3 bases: TGTGCCAGCAGCCGGGGGACAGGGGATCAGCCCCAGCATTTT.

DNA of the CDR3: TGTGCCAGCAGTTTCCGCCGCTCCGGGGCTTTCCCCGGGGAGCTGTTTTTT. Its translation is CASSFRRSGAFPGELFF. J is TRBJ2-2 and V is TRBV28; either TRBD1 or TRBD2 may supply D (5 bases each). V lost 3 bases, J lost 6 bases, and 20 bases lay in between. The CDR3 is made up of 17 amino acids. CDR1 is MDHEN, CDR2 SYDVKM, per germline.

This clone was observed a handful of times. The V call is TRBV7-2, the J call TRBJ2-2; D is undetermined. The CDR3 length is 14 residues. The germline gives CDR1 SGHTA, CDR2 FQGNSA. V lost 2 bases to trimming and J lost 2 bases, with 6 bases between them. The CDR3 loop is CASSLSVNTGELFF. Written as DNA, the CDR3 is TGTGCCAGCAGCTTAAGCGTTAACACCGGGGAGCTGTTTTTT.

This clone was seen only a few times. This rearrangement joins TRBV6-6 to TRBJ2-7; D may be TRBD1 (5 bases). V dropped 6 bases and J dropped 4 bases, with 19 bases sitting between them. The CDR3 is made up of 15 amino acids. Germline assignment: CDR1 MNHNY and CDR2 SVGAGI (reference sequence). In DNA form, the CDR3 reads TGTGCCAGCAGCCGGTATCTGACAGAGCTGTACGAGCAGTACTTC. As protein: CASSRYLTELYEQYF.

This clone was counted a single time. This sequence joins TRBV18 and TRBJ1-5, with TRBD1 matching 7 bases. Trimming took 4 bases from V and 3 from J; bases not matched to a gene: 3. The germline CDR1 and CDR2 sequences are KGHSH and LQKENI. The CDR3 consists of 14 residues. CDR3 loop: CASSRQGVNQPQHF. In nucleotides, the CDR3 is TGTGCCAGCTCACGACAGGGAGTCAATCAGCCCCAGCATTTT.

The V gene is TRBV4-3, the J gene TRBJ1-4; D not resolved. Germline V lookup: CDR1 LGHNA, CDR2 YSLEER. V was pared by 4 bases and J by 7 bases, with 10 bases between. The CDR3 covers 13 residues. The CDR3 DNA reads TGCGCCAGCAGCCTCGCACGGGGTGAAAAACTGTTTTTT. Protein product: CASSLARGEKLFF.

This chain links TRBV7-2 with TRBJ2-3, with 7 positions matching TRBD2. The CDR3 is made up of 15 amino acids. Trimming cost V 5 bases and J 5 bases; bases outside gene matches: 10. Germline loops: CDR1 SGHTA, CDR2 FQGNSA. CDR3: CASSTRRGRRDTQYF. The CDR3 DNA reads TGTGCCAGCAGCACCAGGCGCGGGAGAAGAGATACGCAGTATTTT. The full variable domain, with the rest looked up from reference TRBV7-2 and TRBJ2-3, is GAGVSQSPSNKVTEKGKDVELRCDPISGHTALYWYRQSLGQGLEFLIYFQGNSAPDKSGLPSDRFSAERTGGSVSTLTIQRTQQEDSAVYLCASSTRRGRRDTQYFGPGTRLTVL.

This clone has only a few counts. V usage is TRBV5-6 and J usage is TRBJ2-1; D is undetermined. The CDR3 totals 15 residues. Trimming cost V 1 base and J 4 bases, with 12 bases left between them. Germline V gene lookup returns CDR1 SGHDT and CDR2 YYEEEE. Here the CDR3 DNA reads TGTGCCAGCAGCTTGTCGGCGGATACTTACAATGAGCAGTTCTTC. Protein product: CASSLSADTYNEQFF.

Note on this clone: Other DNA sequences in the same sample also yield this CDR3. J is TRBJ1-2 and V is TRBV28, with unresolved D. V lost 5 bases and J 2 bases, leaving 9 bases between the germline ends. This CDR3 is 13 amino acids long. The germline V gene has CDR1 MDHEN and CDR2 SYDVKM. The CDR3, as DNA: TGTGCCAGCAGTCCCCGACGGAACTATGGCTACACCTTC. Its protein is CASSPRRNYGYTF.

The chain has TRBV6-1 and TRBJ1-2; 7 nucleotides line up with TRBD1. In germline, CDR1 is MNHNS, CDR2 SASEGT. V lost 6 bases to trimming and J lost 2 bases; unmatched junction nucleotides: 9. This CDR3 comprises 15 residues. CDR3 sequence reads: CASSPYPTGNYGYTF. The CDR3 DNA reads TGTGCCAGCAGCCCTTACCCGACAGGGAACTATGGCTACACCTTC.

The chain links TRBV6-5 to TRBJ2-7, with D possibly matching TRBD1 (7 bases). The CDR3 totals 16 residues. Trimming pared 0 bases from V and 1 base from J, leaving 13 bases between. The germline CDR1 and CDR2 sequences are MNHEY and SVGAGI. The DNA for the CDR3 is TGTGCCAGCAGTTACTCGCGGGACAGATTATCCTACGAGCAGTACTTC. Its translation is CASSYSRDRLSYEQYF.

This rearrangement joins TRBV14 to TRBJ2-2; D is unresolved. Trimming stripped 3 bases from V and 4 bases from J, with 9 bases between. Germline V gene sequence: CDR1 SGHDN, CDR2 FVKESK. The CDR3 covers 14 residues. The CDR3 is CASSQTWGTGELFF. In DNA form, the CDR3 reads TGTGCCAGCAGCCAGACGTGGGGCACCGGGGAGCTGTTTTTT.

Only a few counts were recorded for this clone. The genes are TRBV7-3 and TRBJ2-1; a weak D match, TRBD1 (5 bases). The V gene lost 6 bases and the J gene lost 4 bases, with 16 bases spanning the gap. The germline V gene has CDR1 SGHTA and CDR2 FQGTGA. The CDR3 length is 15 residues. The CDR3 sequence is CASRLDGQNYNEQFF. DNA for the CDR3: TGTGCCAGCAGACTCGACGGACAAAATTACAATGAGCAGTTCTTC.